These 6 T cell receptor beta chains share one sample of origin, sequenced in a study of T cell changes during pregnancy in multiple sclerosis. Here immunoSEQ multiplex PCR was the method, and the copy in TCRdb shows in-frame clones only, minus some. The data contain 45,000 or so clones, 88% of them singletons. This material consisted of CD8+ T cells from peripheral blood mononuclear cells, taken after pregnancy. The origin of the receptors is a female donor in good health, enrolled as a control in a pregnancy study.

The genes are TRBV7-8 and TRBJ1-4; a weak D match, TRBD1 (6 bases). Germline assignment: CDR1 SGHVS and CDR2 FQNEAQ. V lost 2 bases and J 4 bases, leaving 14 bases between the germline ends. The CDR3 is 16 amino acids. The CDR3 DNA is TGTGCCAGCAGCTTATTGATCGGGACAAGTAATGAAAAACTGTTTTTT. This translates into CASSLLIGTSNEKLFF.

The genes are TRBV9 and TRBJ2-3; possible D gene TRBD2, 5 bases. With 3 bases removed from V and 6 bases from J, the gap between germline ends came to 23 bases. Germline values: CDR1 SGDLS, CDR2 YYNGEE. This CDR3 has 17 amino acids. The CDR3 DNA reads as TGTGCCAGCAGCGGATCAAGGCTAGCCTCACCCGGGGATACGCAGTATTTT. Its translation is CASSGSRLASPGDTQYF.

The CDR3 DNA sequence: TGTGCCATCAGCGGGGTGTTACACATGAACACTGAAGCTTTCTTT. This encodes CAISGVLHMNTEAFF. The chain carries TRBV10-3 and TRBJ1-1, with D unresolved. In germline, CDR1 is ENHRY, CDR2 SYGVKD. V gave up 6 bases and J gave up 0 bases, with 14 bases separating them. The length of the CDR3 is 15 residues.

This chain links TRBV4-1 with TRBJ1-1; D is ambiguous. Germline V gives CDR1 MGHRA, CDR2 YSYEKL. V was trimmed by 3 bases and J by 0 bases, leaving 5 bases between them. The CDR3 has 13 amino acids. CDR3 nucleotide sequence: TGCGCCAGCAGCCAGGGAGTGAACACTGAAGCTTTCTTT. Protein sequence: CASSQGVNTEAFF.

The chain links TRBV27 to TRBJ2-7, with D possibly being TRBD2 (5 bases). CDR3 length: 14 residues. The germline gives CDR1 MNHEY, CDR2 SMNVEV (reference sequence). V lost 5 bases to trimming and J lost 0 bases, with 11 bases between them. The CDR3 loop is CASSSLGSSYEQYF. The CDR3 DNA is TGTGCCAGCAGTAGTCTGGGGAGCTCCTACGAGCAGTACTTC.

This chain uses TRBV7-2 with TRBJ2-1, with TRBD2 matching over 11 bases. The CDR3 runs 16 residues. Germline trimming cut 8 bases from V and 2 bases from J; bases unmatched to any gene: 8. CDR1 and CDR2 from the germline V gene are SGHTA and FQGNSA. CDR3 protein: CASGTSGGLAYNEQFF. CDR3 DNA: TGTGCCAGCGGCACTAGCGGGGGCCTCGCCTACAATGAGCAGTTCTTC.